This T cell receptor (beta chain) derives from a study of T cells in tuberculosis (dated by TCRdb to 2016 to 2018). Turning to the overall study: The study combined CD1B tetramers and high-throughput TCR immunosequencing to characterize T cells specific for the mycobacterial lipid antigen glucose monomycolate (GMM). In a South African clinical cohort, IGRA-negative adolescents, IGRA-positive adolescents with latent tuberculosis and adults with active tuberculosis were compared, with 9 to 10 people in each group.

TCR libraries were generated with the immunoSEQ multiplex PCR assay, using TCR-beta and/or TCR-alpha/delta assays for each sample. The amplified TCR libraries were sequenced using the Illumina high-throughput platform. The study's processing was this. Clustering and dimensionality reduction relied on pairwise TCRdist distances among GMM-specific receptors from T cells that were either sorted ex vivo or expanded in vitro. Each clinical repertoire was scored by mean NN-distance, the average TCRdist to the nearest 10% of tetramer-positive reference sequences. GEM TCR motif frequency was calculated as the fraction of unique TCRs that matched known GEM sequences in V/J usage and CDR3 length. Active tuberculosis was classified by linear discriminant analysis with leave-one-out cross-validation, implemented in scikit-learn. The clones in this table, taken by TCRdb from immuneACCESS, are in-frame only. Not every clone is retained; where verified, under half of the shortfall comes from an unresolved V gene, and the cause of the rest is unknown. V and J calls and clone size are those listed in that table; D and trimming were worked out from the DNA. Present in this sample are 45,000 or so clones, nearly 95% of which were seen just once. The ten largest make up approximately 7.9% of the sample.

Overall study results and their limits: A classifier using the diverse GMM-specific repertoire reached approximately 84% accuracy (AUROC roughly 0.92), compared with 60% to 75% accuracy using GEM motif frequencies. Shorter CDR3-alpha lengths in active tuberculosis patients partly drove the smaller NN-distances, and the TCR-beta difference was not statistically significant. Smaller mean NN-distances to GMM-specific TCRs were observed in active tuberculosis TCR-alpha repertoires than in IGRA-negative controls, suggesting clonal expansion of GMM-specific TCRs. Which clinical samples got chosen depended on the availability of cryopreserved specimens, and the active tuberculosis cases were adults, whereas the controls were adolescents.

V is reduced by 4 bases and J by 3 bases, leaving a spacing of 21 bases between them. Spanning cysteine to phenylalanine, the CDR3 consists of 17 amino acids. CDR3 DNA only is kept here, 51 bases in frame from base 1. CDR1 and CDR2 are read off the germline V gene as SGHVS and FNYEAQ. At study entry, a tuberculin skin test and the QuantiFERON-TB GOLD In-Tube IGRA were used to screen adolescents for latent tuberculosis infection. Immunosequencing of unsorted cryopreserved PBMC covered, on average, around 97,000 T cells per clinical donor. Eleven high schools in the Worcester region of the Western Cape, South Africa, served as enrollment sites for adolescents aged 12 to 18 years. Ten adolescents infected with M. tuberculosis and roughly 10 uninfected adolescents were chosen and matched for age and sex. For the adolescents, PBMC were isolated by density centrifugation from freshly drawn heparinized blood and then cryopreserved.

Regarding this clone: Its antigen specificity is not known. Base qualities are missing; no much larger clone stands one base away. Other DNA sequences in the sample encode the same CDR3.

The material sequenced was PBMCs. The clonotype was recovered from a donor aged 10-29 years with latent tuberculosis or without tuberculosis infection. Recombination connected TRBV7-6 to TRBJ2-5; TRBD2 could be the D gene, as 6 bases match. The CDR3 corresponds to CASSYSGGLAAKETQYF. The DNA is TGTGCCAGCAGCTACAGCGGAGGGCTGGCGGCCAAAGAGACCCAGTACTTC.